The next 27 T cell receptor beta chains were all read from a single sample in a study of T-cell memory formation after mild COVID-19. TCRdb itself ran the 5' RACE reads through MiXCR, one entry per CDR3 protein. Here the sample spans about 620,000 distinct CDR3 sequences, 18% being singletons. Sequenced sample: PBMCs or a T cell subset sorted from them (not recorded which). Receptors originate from an adult woman who had mild COVID-19 (a few samples of this study predate the infection). Cell type and time point are not known.

The chain carries TRBV11-2 and TRBJ2-3, with a tentative D call TRBD1 (5 bases). Germline CDR1 SGHAT, CDR2 FQNNGV. V lost 1 base, J lost 1 base, and 15 bases lay in between. CDR3 length equals 17 residues. CDR3 amino acids: CASSLVPLRRGTDTQYF. The CDR3 DNA is TGTGCCAGCAGCTTAGTCCCTTTGCGCAGGGGCACAGATACGCAGTATTTT.

This clonotype was counted a few times. The chain employs TRBV7-9 and TRBJ2-7, with 9 bases identical to TRBD1. Germline V lookup: CDR1 SEHNR, CDR2 FQNEAQ (reference sequence). This CDR3 comprises 15 residues. After removal of 4 bases from V and 7 bases from J, the junction contained 11 bases not matched to a gene. Here the CDR3 DNA reads TGTGCCAGCAGCTCCAAGGGACAGGGTGTATTGGAGCAGTACTTC. Its protein product is CASSSKGQGVLEQYF.

The chain carries TRBV7-2 and TRBJ2-1; 8 nucleotides align to TRBD2. The V and J ends lost 5 bases and 9 bases, in that order; junction bases with no gene match: 6. In germline, CDR1 is SGHTA, CDR2 FQGNSA. The CDR3 loop spans 13 amino acids. The CDR3 loop is CASSRGRMGEQFF. CDR3 in DNA: TGTGCCAGCAGCCGCGGGAGGATGGGTGAGCAGTTCTTC.

The genes are TRBV19 and TRBJ2-2; weak D call: TRBD2 (6 bases). Germline-derived CDR1 and CDR2 are LNHDA and SQIVND (reference sequence). V lost 3 bases to trimming and J lost 6 bases, with 14 bases between them. This CDR3 has 15 amino acids. The CDR3 protein is CASSIEEGLAGELFF. CDR3 DNA sequence: TGTGCCAGTAGTATTGAGGAGGGCCTCGCCGGGGAGCTGTTTTTT.

This clonotype came up many times. The chain joins TRBV29-1 to TRBJ2-5; TRBD2 might be the D (7 bases). This CDR3 is built from 15 residues. Trimming pared 7 bases from V and 1 base from J, leaving 19 bases between. From germline, CDR1 is SQVTM and CDR2 ANQGSEA. CDR3 coding DNA: TGCAGCGCAAAGGGGGGGGCAAAAGGCCAAGAGACCCAGTACTTC. Translation gives CSAKGGAKGQETQYF.

This clonotype was detected many times. The genes are TRBV7-3 and TRBJ1-6, with 7 bases lining up with TRBD1. After removal of 4 bases from V and 10 bases from J, the junction contained 10 bases not matched to a gene. Germline lookup yields CDR1 SGHTA and CDR2 FQGTGA. This CDR3 has 15 amino acids. The CDR3 nucleotides are TGTGCCAGCAGCTCCACAGGGGATCGTGGATCACCCCTCCACTTT. It encodes CASSSTGDRGSPLHF.

This clonotype was detected only a few times. The chain combines TRBV12-3 or TRBV12-4 with TRBJ2-2; D not resolved. This CDR3 comprises 14 residues. Trimming removed 6 bases at V and 4 bases at J, with 12 bases between. CDR3 residues: CASRLTTLTGELFF. The CDR3 nucleotides read TGTGCCAGCAGACTCACGACCCTCACCGGGGAGCTGTTTTTT.

The chain is built from TRBV5-1 and TRBJ2-3; 10 nucleotides agree with TRBD2. The CDR3 extends over 17 amino acids. The trim removed 0 bases at V and 3 bases at J, leaving 7 bases unmatched. The germline V gene encodes CDR1 SGHRS and CDR2 YFSETQ. CDR3 protein: CASSLGGASGGTDTQYF. As DNA, the CDR3 is TGCGCCAGCAGCTTGGGCGGGGCTAGCGGGGGAACAGATACGCAGTATTTT.

This clonotype was seen only a few times. The CDR3 bases are TGTGCCAGCAGCCCCCGGGGGGGCAGATATGCAACTAATGAAAAACTGTTTTTT. Its translation is CASSPRGGRYATNEKLFF. V usage is TRBV11-2 and J usage is TRBJ1-4, with D possibly matching TRBD1 (6 bases). Germline CDR1 SGHAT, CDR2 FQNNGV. This CDR3 has 18 residues. The V and J ends lost 5 bases and 0 bases respectively, with 19 bases between them.

This clonotype was observed a handful of times. This sequence joins TRBV6-2 or TRBV6-3 and TRBJ2-7; 9 bases fit TRBD1. The germline V gene encodes CDR1 MNHEY and CDR2 SVGEGT. The CDR3 is 18 amino acids. The junction had 14 bases not matched to a gene; V was cut back by 2 bases and J by 3 bases. CDR3 protein: CASSYPGTGTVSSYEQYF. The CDR3 DNA reads as TGTGCCAGCAGTTACCCCGGGACAGGGACAGTCTCCAGCTACGAGCAGTACTTC.

The chain uses TRBV12-3 or TRBV12-4 and TRBJ1-6, with a weak D call TRBD1 (6 bases). This CDR3 has 14 amino acids. Trimming removed 3 bases at V and 10 bases at J, with 13 bases between. In DNA form, the CDR3 reads TGTGCCAGCAGTTTCGGGGTACAGGGATCACCCCTCCACTTT. It specifies CASSFGVQGSPLHF.

In this sample, this clonotype turned up many times. V is TRBV12-3 or TRBV12-4 and J is TRBJ2-3, with no clear D. Trimming took 6 bases from V and 8 from J, leaving 15 bases between them. This CDR3 comprises 13 residues. The chain's CDR3 is CASRLSLVPTQYF. The CDR3 DNA reads as TGTGCCAGCAGGCTCAGTTTAGTCCCTACGCAGTATTTT.

This clonotype has more than one count but fewer than ten. The chain is built from TRBV9 and TRBJ1-1; D is possibly TRBD1 (5 bases). CDR1 SGDLS and CDR2 YYNGEE come from the germline V gene. The CDR3 is made up of 14 amino acids. Trimming removed 0 bases from V and 3 bases from J, with 9 bases in between. This CDR3 reads CASSVAGGDTEAFF. CDR3 coding DNA: TGTGCCAGCAGCGTAGCTGGAGGGGACACTGAAGCTTTCTTT.

This clonotype has just one count. CDR3 sequence: CASSQDTGSSYNSPLHF. In nucleotides, the CDR3 is TGCGCCAGCAGCCAAGATACGGGGAGCTCCTATAATTCACCCCTCCACTTT. The chain has TRBV4-1 and TRBJ1-6; D is unclear. This CDR3 has 17 residues. V was shortened by 0 bases and J by 0 bases, with 9 bases between the two germline ends. Germline assignment: CDR1 MGHRA and CDR2 YSYEKL.

The rearrangement joins TRBV24-1 to TRBJ1-1; 7 nucleotides line up with TRBD1. V gave up 2 bases and J gave up 11 bases; unmatched junction bases: 7. CDR3 length: 13 residues. Germline V gene data show CDR1 as KGHDR and CDR2 as SFDVKD. CDR3 in amino acids: CATSDSDREGAFF. Here the CDR3 DNA reads TGTGCCACCAGTGATTCCGACAGGGAGGGCGCTTTCTTT.

This clonotype was counted a few times. The V call is TRBV12-3 or TRBV12-4, the J call TRBJ2-2, with D tentatively TRBD1 (6 bases). V was trimmed by 1 base and J by 6 bases, leaving 15 bases between them. This CDR3 spans 16 amino acids. The CDR3 here is CASSLEAGATPGELFF. As DNA, the CDR3 is TGTGCCAGCAGTTTAGAGGCAGGGGCGACCCCCGGGGAGCTGTTTTTT.

This clonotype was found a few times. The genes are TRBV18 and TRBJ2-2, with D unclear. The CDR3 sequence is 12 residues long. V was trimmed by 0 bases and J by 6 bases, leaving 2 bases between them. Looked up from germline, CDR1 is KGHSH and CDR2 is LQKENI. The CDR3 sequence is CASSPPAGELFF. The CDR3 DNA sequence: TGTGCCAGCTCACCACCTGCCGGGGAGCTGTTTTTT.

The chain employs TRBV24-1 and TRBJ2-3; possibly TRBD2 for D (5 bases). The germline V gene encodes CDR1 KGHDR and CDR2 SFDVKD. V gave up 4 bases and J gave up 14 bases, with 15 bases separating them. This CDR3 contains 12 residues. The CDR3 DNA is TGTGCCACCAGTGACGGACTTGCCGGTGGGTATTTT. Its protein product is CATSDGLAGGYF.

This clonotype turned up a few times. V is TRBV6-2 or TRBV6-3 and J is TRBJ2-7; tentatively, D is TRBD1 (5 bases). Germline CDR1 reads MNHEY; CDR2 reads SVGEGT. CDR3 length: 14 amino acids. V lost 8 bases and J lost 1, with 15 bases in between. The CDR3 is CASSIIRQSYEQYF. DNA of the CDR3: TGTGCCAGCTCCATTATCCGACAGTCCTACGAGCAGTACTTC.

This clonotype was found a few times. The chain couples TRBV5-1 to TRBJ2-3; D call uncertain. This CDR3 is built from 15 residues. CDR1 is SGHRS, CDR2 YFSETQ, per germline. V was pared by 0 bases and J by 2 bases, with 10 bases between. The CDR3 bases are TGCGCCAGCAGCTTGGGGGCAGCCTACACAGATACGCAGTATTTT. Its protein is CASSLGAAYTDTQYF.

J is TRBJ2-1 and V is TRBV29-1; 7 bases fit TRBD2. With 3 bases clipped from V and 0 bases from J, the junction kept 2 bases outside the gene matches. The CDR3 is 14 amino acids. From germline, CDR1 is SQVTM and CDR2 ANQGSEA. Here the CDR3 DNA reads TGCAGCGTTGATCGGGAGGTCTCCTACAATGAGCAGTTCTTC. Encoded protein: CSVDREVSYNEQFF.

This chain joins TRBV7-2 and TRBJ2-7, with 12 bases aligning to TRBD1. V lost 3 bases, J lost 7 bases, and 7 bases stayed unmatched. The CDR3 is 15 residues long. CDR1 is SGHTA and CDR2 is FQGNSA in the germline V gene. The CDR3 is CASSFLGQGAREQYF. CDR3 sequence (DNA): TGTGCCAGCAGCTTTCTGGGACAGGGGGCTAGGGAGCAGTACTTC.

This clonotype was observed a few times. The chain has TRBV18 and TRBJ1-4; D is possibly TRBD1 (6 bases). Germline CDR1 and CDR2: KGHSH and LQKENI. V dropped 6 bases and J dropped 6 bases, with 14 bases sitting between them. This CDR3 contains 14 residues. CDR3 nucleotide sequence: TGTGCCAGCTCCCCTGGGTCAGGGGATGAAAAACTGTTTTTT. Encoded protein: CASSPGSGDEKLFF. The full variable domain, its missing parts supplied by reference TRBV18 and TRBJ1-4, is NAGVMQNPRHLVRRRGQEARLRCSPMKGHSHVYWYRQLPEEGLKFMVYLQKENIIDESGMPKERFSAEFPKEGPSILRIQQVVRGDSAAYFCASSPGSGDEKLFFGSGTQLSVL.

This chain links TRBV20-1 with TRBJ1-1; D not resolved. This CDR3 spans 13 amino acids. Germline-derived CDR1 and CDR2 are DFQATT and SNEGSKA (reference sequence). V was clipped by 2 bases and J by 0 bases, with 7 bases between them. As DNA, the CDR3 is TGCAGTGCTAGAAAGGCCATGAACACTGAAGCTTTCTTT. It is translated as CSARKAMNTEAFF.

This clonotype was observed a handful of times. The rearrangement joins TRBV12-3 or TRBV12-4 to TRBJ2-7; D gene uncertain. V was clipped by 3 bases and J by 6 bases, with 9 bases between them. The CDR3 is made up of 12 amino acids. CDR3 loop: CASSFMGFEQYF. The CDR3 nucleotides read TGTGCCAGCAGTTTCATGGGATTCGAGCAGTACTTC.

In its sample, this clonotype was seen many times. The chain is built from TRBV5-1 and TRBJ2-7; 7 bases align to TRBD1. CDR1 and CDR2 (germline): SGHRS, YFSETQ. J was trimmed by 6 bases and V by 4 bases; bases with no gene match: 4. The CDR3 totals 12 residues. The CDR3 DNA follows: TGCGCCAGCAGCGCAGGGGGAAGCGAGCAGTACTTC. Its translation is CASSAGGSEQYF.

CDR3 nucleotides: TGTGCCAGCAGCCCAAATGGGACCCCAGATACGCAGTATTTT. Amino acid sequence: CASSPNGTPDTQYF. The rearrangement uses TRBV3-1 and TRBJ2-3; D is possibly TRBD1 or TRBD2 (5 bases each). The CDR3 has 14 residues. Trimming shortened V by 4 bases and J by 4 bases, and 12 bases separated the two germline ends. CDR1 and CDR2 (germline): LGHDT, YNNKEL (reference sequence).